The present entry profiles one T cell receptor beta chain with its context. Its antigen is still unknown. Per germline, CDR1 SGHTA and CDR2 FQGNSA. Trimming cost V 1 base and J 3 bases, with 13 bases left between them. The CDR3 has 15 amino acids. This sample is part of a study of cytomegalovirus exposure and HLA in healthy donors. Study findings and constraints: Cytomegalovirus-associated TCR beta chains were listed, numbering approximately 150. Links to common viral pathogens appeared, in a later analysis, for several of the most significant clusters.

PCR primers comprised 60 Vbeta and 13 Jbeta primers. The method was immunoSEQ multiplex PCR; TCRdb's version includes in-frame clones alone and lacks a portion of them. The table has 55,000 to 70,000 clones, about 73% seen once. The sequence derives from a woman in her sixties or seventies in good health and CMV-seropositive. The specimen sequenced was PBMCs. The chain joins TRBV7-2 to TRBJ2-7, with D unresolved. CDR3 sequence: CASSLGLGSGYEQYF. The CDR3 DNA reads as TGTGCCAGCAGCTTAGGGTTAGGATCAGGCTACGAGCAGTACTTC.